Below are 18 T cell receptor beta chains sequenced from a single sample in a study of OX40 agonist ivuxolimab in advanced cancers. Produced via immunoSEQ multiplex PCR; TCRdb's table is partial and in-frame only. The table has 35,000 to 45,000 clones, 92% seen once. The sequences come from CD4+ or CD8+ T cells sorted from blood, collected in a trial of the OX40 agonist ivuxolimab. The receptors here all came from an adult with an advanced solid tumor such as melanoma, head and neck, liver or kidney cancer.

The rearrangement joins TRBV7-9 to TRBJ1-1; a possible D gene is TRBD1 (5 bases). The germline V and J ends were trimmed by 4 bases and 1 base, with 10 bases remaining between them. The germline V gene has CDR1 SEHNR and CDR2 FQNEAQ (reference sequence). This CDR3 has 14 amino acids. This CDR3 is CASSYLGGNTEAFF. Written as DNA, the CDR3 is TGTGCCAGCAGCTACCTGGGGGGGAACACTGAAGCTTTCTTT.

The CDR3 DNA follows: TGTGCCAGTAGTATGGGACAGGCAAGAGAAGCTTTCTTT. Translated: CASSMGQAREAFF. The V call is TRBV19, the J call TRBJ1-1, with TRBD1 identical over 8 bases. Germline V lookup: CDR1 LNHDA, CDR2 SQIVND (reference sequence). The CDR3 consists of 13 residues. With 3 bases clipped from V and 8 bases from J, the junction kept 5 bases outside the gene matches.

The CDR3 reads CASSERLGPYNEQFF. CDR3 nucleotides: TGTGCCAGCAGCGAAAGACTAGGCCCCTACAATGAGCAGTTCTTC. The chain links TRBV27 to TRBJ2-1; possibly TRBD2 for D (6 bases). V shed 6 bases and J shed 2 bases, with 14 bases lying between them. The CDR3 is 15 residues long. CDR1 and CDR2 from the germline V gene are MNHEY and SMNVEV (reference sequence).

The chain carries TRBV30 and TRBJ2-2, with D possibly being TRBD2 (5 bases). Looked up from germline, CDR1 is GTSNPN and CDR2 is SVGIG (reference sequence). The CDR3 sequence is 13 residues long. Trimming cost V 1 base and J 6 bases, with 9 bases left between them. This chain's CDR3 is CAWSEDFSGELFF. DNA for the CDR3: TGTGCCTGGAGTGAGGACTTTTCCGGGGAGCTGTTTTTT.

V and J are TRBV4-1 and TRBJ2-7; the D gene is possibly TRBD2 (6 bases). This CDR3 spans 13 amino acids. Germline lookup yields CDR1 MGHRA and CDR2 YSYEKL. The V gene lost 4 bases and the J gene lost 4 bases, with 11 bases spanning the gap. The DNA for the CDR3 is TGCGCCAGCAGCCGGGGCCTAGCGTACGAGCAGTACTTC. This encodes CASSRGLAYEQYF.

This chain joins TRBV28 and TRBJ1-5, with 8 bases fitting TRBD1. The germline V gene has CDR1 MDHEN and CDR2 SYDVKM. This CDR3 contains 14 residues. V lost 7 bases and J lost 3; bases outside the gene matches: 5. The CDR3 loop reads CASTPGQANQPQHF. As DNA, the CDR3 is TGTGCCAGCACCCCGGGACAGGCCAATCAGCCCCAGCATTTT.

The CDR3 here is CASSQISVQPGFSYEQYF. The CDR3 nucleotides are TGCGCCAGCAGTCAAATCTCAGTCCAGCCAGGGTTCTCCTACGAGCAGTACTTC. V is TRBV23-1 and J is TRBJ2-7; the D gene is possibly TRBD1 (5 bases). TRBV23-1 is designated an ORF whose function remains uncertain. The CDR3 sequence is 18 residues long. Trimming left V 2 bases short and J 0 bases short, with 20 bases between.

V is TRBV6-6 and J is TRBJ2-3, with 13 positions matching TRBD2. The V gene end was trimmed by 7 bases and the J gene end by 5 bases; junction bases not matched to a gene: 3. The germline V gene encodes CDR1 MNHNY and CDR2 SVGAGI (reference sequence). The CDR3 is made up of 14 amino acids. In nucleotides, the CDR3 is TGTGCCAGCACCGGGACTAGCGGGGAAGATACGCAGTATTTT. Its translation is CASTGTSGEDTQYF.

This sequence joins TRBV5-5 and TRBJ2-4; D not certain. The CDR3 runs 16 residues. Germline V CDR1 and CDR2: SGHKS, YYEKEE (reference sequence). The V and J ends lost 3 bases and 0 bases respectively, with 13 bases between them. The DNA of the CDR3 is TGTGCCAGCAGCTCGGACCCCCCCTTAGCCAAAAACATTCAGTACTTC. Translated: CASSSDPPLAKNIQYF.

CDR3 DNA sequence: TGTGCCATAGGGCCCCGCTCCTACGAGCAGTACTTC. Encoded protein: CAIGPRSYEQYF. The chain uses TRBV28 and TRBJ2-7, with D unclear. The CDR3 covers 12 residues. Trimming pared 10 bases from V and 0 bases from J, leaving 10 bases between. Germline lookup yields CDR1 MDHEN and CDR2 SYDVKM.

The chain recombines TRBV5-1 with TRBJ1-1; D is unclear. Trimming removed 0 bases at V and 3 bases at J, with 6 bases between. The CDR3 length is 13 residues. CDR1 and CDR2 from the germline V gene are SGHRS and YFSETQ. CDR3 residues: CASSLVRDTEAFF. CDR3 in DNA: TGCGCCAGCAGCTTGGTTAGGGACACTGAAGCTTTCTTT.

This clone was counted between two and nine times. V is TRBV28 and J is TRBJ2-6, with D maybe TRBD2 (6 bases). CDR1 is MDHEN, CDR2 SYDVKM, per germline. V dropped 3 bases and J dropped 3 bases, with 15 bases sitting between them. There are 17 residues in the CDR3. In DNA, the CDR3 is TGTGCCAGCAGTTTTATTGCGGAGGGATTTGGGGCCAACGTCCTGACTTTC. It encodes CASSFIAEGFGANVLTF.

The count of this clone is one. This chain uses TRBV4-1 with TRBJ2-3; D might be TRBD1 (5 bases). V was clipped by 3 bases and J by 3 bases, with 10 bases between them. CDR1 and CDR2 from the germline V gene are MGHRA and YSYEKL. The CDR3 totals 14 residues. The CDR3 reads CASSQVGATDTQYF. Written as DNA, the CDR3 is TGCGCCAGCAGCCAGGTTGGGGCAACAGATACGCAGTATTTT.

This sequence joins TRBV2 and TRBJ1-1, with D maybe TRBD1 (6 bases). Germline values: CDR1 SNHLY, CDR2 FYNNEI. This CDR3 has 14 amino acids. V was pared by 3 bases and J by 4 bases, with 12 bases between. CDR3 residues: CASSEGRGSTEAFF. The CDR3 nucleotides are TGTGCCAGCAGTGAGGGCAGGGGAAGCACTGAAGCTTTCTTT.

CDR3 nucleotides: TGTGCCAGCAGCTTGGGCAGGGGCAATCAGCCCCAGCATTTT. Translation: CASSLGRGNQPQHF. The chain is built from TRBV7-9 and TRBJ1-5; weak D call: TRBD1 (5 bases). Germline V lookup: CDR1 SEHNR, CDR2 FQNEAQ (reference sequence). Trimming shortened V by 3 bases and J by 2 bases, and 8 bases separated the two germline ends. This CDR3 has 14 residues.

This chain connects TRBV27 to TRBJ2-1; 14 positions match TRBD2. The V gene end was trimmed by 2 bases and the J gene end by 5 bases; junction bases not matched to a gene: 8. The CDR3 spans 18 residues. Looked up from germline, CDR1 is MNHEY and CDR2 is SMNVEV (reference sequence). The CDR3 DNA is TGTGCCAGCAGTTTAATACCGGGACTAGCGGGAGCGGACAATGAGCAGTTCTTC. Translated: CASSLIPGLAGADNEQFF.

V is TRBV7-9 and J is TRBJ2-2; the D is unclear. From germline, CDR1 is SEHNR and CDR2 FQNEAQ (reference sequence). The length of the CDR3 is 12 residues. Trimming pared 8 bases from V and 3 bases from J, leaving 7 bases between. The CDR3 here is CASQTDTGELFF. The CDR3 DNA reads as TGTGCCAGCCAGACGGACACCGGGGAGCTGTTTTTT.

The chain links TRBV27 to TRBJ2-7; D possibly corresponds to TRBD1 (5 bases). CDR1 and CDR2 (germline): MNHEY, SMNVEV (reference sequence). V was clipped by 2 bases and J by 9 bases, with 8 bases between them. The CDR3 covers 11 residues. The CDR3 coding sequence is TGTGCCAGCAGTTTACAGGGTGCGCAGTACTTC. Translating gives CASSLQGAQYF.